This T cell receptor (beta chain) was profiled in a study of response to subunit inactivated influenza vaccine. Whole-study findings and limits: The authors suggested that every seasonal influenza vaccination recruits few new T cells.

TCRdb processed the RT-PCR reads anew with MiXCR; each CDR3 protein has one entry. The sample consists of about 520,000 distinct CDR3 sequences, around 7.9% of them appearing once. In its sample, this clonotype was seen a few times. Its antigen remains unknown. Sequencing was performed on PBMCs from blood, taken less than 25 months after vaccination. The sequence derives from a man aged 50-75 years who received an inactivated influenza vaccine.

The CDR3 nucleotides read TGTGCCACCAGCAATGACAGGGGGGACGCCTACAATGAGCAGTTCTTC. Translating gives CATSNDRGDAYNEQFF. The chain is built from TRBV15 and TRBJ2-1, with TRBD1 matching 9 bases. CDR1 and CDR2 from the germline V gene are LNHNV and YYDKDF (reference sequence). The CDR3 is 16 amino acids. The V and J ends lost 4 bases and 2 bases, in that order; junction bases with no gene match: 6.